The 31 T cell receptor beta chains listed next were all sequenced from one sample in a study of cytomegalovirus exposure and HLA in healthy donors. Here immunoSEQ multiplex PCR was the method, and the copy in TCRdb shows in-frame clones only, minus some. The table lists some 240,000 clones, roughly 91% of them singletons. Input material: PBMCs. These receptors were taken from a woman younger than 30 in good health and CMV-seropositive.

V usage is TRBV4-1 and J usage is TRBJ2-7, with TRBD2 matching over 12 bases. Germline V gene sequence: CDR1 MGHRA, CDR2 YSYEKL. Trimming cost V 3 bases and J 4 bases; bases outside gene matches: 10. The CDR3 covers 17 residues. The CDR3 loop is CASSQPTSGRVKYEQYF. CDR3 bases: TGCGCCAGCAGCCAGCCGACTAGCGGGAGAGTGAAGTACGAGCAGTACTTC.

V is TRBV5-8 and J is TRBJ2-7; 7 bases map to TRBD2. CDR3 length: 15 amino acids. Germline V gives CDR1 SGHTS, CDR2 YDEGEE. V shed 3 bases, J shed 2 bases, and the junction held 8 bases outside the gene matches. The CDR3 region has the DNA TGTGCCAGCAGCTCGGACGGGAGGTTGGCCTACGAGCAGTACTTC. Translating gives CASSSDGRLAYEQYF. Together with reference TRBV5-8 and TRBJ2-7, the CDR3 gives the full variable domain: EAGVTQSPTHLIKTRGQQATLRCSPISGHTSVYWYQQALGLGLQFLLWYDEGEERNRGNFPPRFSGRQFPNYSSELNVNALELEDSALYLCASSSDGRLAYEQYFGPGTRLTVT.

The chain carries TRBV28 and TRBJ2-2; D not resolved. From germline, CDR1 is MDHEN and CDR2 SYDVKM. V lost 10 bases to trimming and J lost 1 base, with 19 bases between them. The CDR3 consists of 16 residues. The DNA of the CDR3 is TGTGCCACGCACAACTCGAGGCGGAGGAACACCGGGGAGCTGTTTTTT. Its translation: CATHNSRRRNTGELFF.

The chain recombines TRBV9 with TRBJ2-2; TRBD2 matches at 10 bases. The germline V gene has CDR1 SGDLS and CDR2 YYNGEE. With 0 bases clipped from V and 4 bases from J, the junction kept 3 bases outside the gene matches. The CDR3 has 16 amino acids. CDR3 sequence reads: CASSVGGTSVTGELFF. CDR3 nucleotides: TGTGCCAGCAGCGTAGGAGGGACTAGCGTCACCGGGGAGCTGTTTTTT. The complete variable domain, with remaining parts taken from reference TRBV9 and TRBJ2-2, reads DSGVTQTPKHLITATGQRVTLRCSPRSGDLSVYWYQQSLDQGLQFLIQYYNGEERAKGNILERFSAQQFPDLHSELNLSSLELGDSALYFCASSVGGTSVTGELFFGEGSRLTVL.

The rearrangement uses TRBV27 and TRBJ2-7; TRBD2 matches 9 bases. This CDR3 is built from 15 residues. V lost 2 bases and J lost 3; bases outside the gene matches: 5. Germline V CDR1 and CDR2: MNHEY, SMNVEV (reference sequence). The CDR3 DNA reads as TGTGCCAGCAGTTTAAGGGCTAGCGGGAACTACGAGCAGTACTTC. Translated, it gives CASSLRASGNYEQYF.

V usage is TRBV9 and J usage is TRBJ1-5; the D gene is possibly TRBD1 (5 bases). Trimming left V 0 bases short and J 0 bases short, with 16 bases between. CDR1 is SGDLS and CDR2 is YYNGEE in the germline V gene. The length of the CDR3 is 18 residues. CDR3 DNA: TGTGCCAGCAGCGTAGCCACGGCGACAGAGCATAGCAATCAGCCCCAGCATTTT. Translated, it gives CASSVATATEHSNQPQHF.

This chain connects TRBV27 to TRBJ2-7; D perhaps matches TRBD1 (6 bases). Germline V gene data show CDR1 as MNHEY and CDR2 as SMNVEV (reference sequence). Trimming stripped 2 bases from V and 3 bases from J, with 14 bases between. This CDR3 spans 15 amino acids. The CDR3 protein is CASSLQPGDYYEQYF. The CDR3 DNA reads as TGTGCCAGCAGTTTACAGCCAGGGGATTACTACGAGCAGTACTTC.

The V gene is TRBV10-3, the J gene TRBJ1-5; D not resolved. Trimming removed 2 bases at V and 5 bases at J, with 4 bases between. The CDR3 extends over 12 amino acids. Germline lookup yields CDR1 ENHRY and CDR2 SYGVKD. The CDR3 DNA follows: TGTGCCATCAGTGAGCAGTATCAGCCCCAGCATTTT. This translates into CAISEQYQPQHF.

The chain carries TRBV28 and TRBJ2-1; TRBD2 matches 8 bases. After removal of 2 bases from V and 6 bases from J, the junction contained 12 bases not matched to a gene. This CDR3 has 17 residues. Germline V CDR1 and CDR2: MDHEN, SYDVKM. The CDR3 sequence: CASSLPTLAGTANEQFF. The CDR3 DNA reads TGTGCCAGCAGTTTACCCACCTTAGCGGGAACAGCCAATGAGCAGTTCTTC.

The rearrangement links TRBV4-1 to TRBJ1-2; 10 nucleotides line up with TRBD1. J gave up 2 bases and V 4 bases, and 1 base lay outside the gene matches. CDR1 is MGHRA, CDR2 YSYEKL, per germline. This CDR3 spans 14 amino acids. The CDR3 bases are TGCGCCAGCAGCCCGGACAGGGGGAACTATGGCTACACCTTC. Amino acid sequence: CASSPDRGNYGYTF.

This clone was counted between two and nine times. The chain is built from TRBV18 and TRBJ2-1; possible D gene TRBD2, 6 bases. Trimming stripped 7 bases from V and 6 bases from J, with 16 bases between. The CDR3 is 14 residues long. From germline, CDR1 is KGHSH and CDR2 LQKENI. The CDR3 reads CASLASLARNEQFF. The CDR3 DNA sequence: TGTGCCAGCTTGGCGAGTCTAGCGCGCAATGAGCAGTTCTTC. Complete variable domain (other parts from reference TRBV18 and TRBJ2-1): NAGVMQNPRHLVRRRGQEARLRCSPMKGHSHVYWYRQLPEEGLKFMVYLQKENIIDESGMPKERFSAEFPKEGPSILRIQQVVRGDSAAYFCASLASLARNEQFFGPGTRLTVL.

The chain has TRBV5-4 and TRBJ1-2; tentative D call: TRBD1 (6 bases). The CDR3 has 15 residues. V dropped 4 bases and J dropped 1 base, with 14 bases sitting between them. Germline V CDR1 and CDR2: SGHNT, YYREEE (reference sequence). CDR3 sequence (DNA): TGTGCCAGCAGCCGGGGGGCAGACCATAACTATGGCTACACCTTC. It specifies CASSRGADHNYGYTF.

This chain links TRBV4-1 with TRBJ1-4; TRBD1 agrees at 8 bases. This CDR3 region has 13 residues. V shed 4 bases and J 8 bases; nucleotides not matched to a gene: 3. Germline V gene lookup returns CDR1 MGHRA and CDR2 YSYEKL. This CDR3 reads CASSPPGGEKLFF. CDR3 nucleotides: TGCGCCAGCAGCCCTCCAGGGGGCGAAAAACTGTTTTTT.

The V and J genes are TRBV5-1 and TRBJ1-1, with D unclear. This CDR3 spans 13 amino acids. Looked up from germline, CDR1 is SGHRS and CDR2 is YFSETQ. Between the trimmed V and J ends, which lost 2 bases and 0 bases, there was a span of 5 bases. The CDR3 DNA reads as TGCGCCAGCAGCTTACAGTTGAACACTGAAGCTTTCTTT. It codes for CASSLQLNTEAFF.

This chain uses TRBV6-5 with TRBJ2-7; 9 bases align to TRBD1. From germline, CDR1 is MNHEY and CDR2 SVGAGI. The CDR3 covers 15 residues. The V and J ends lost 0 bases and 8 bases, in that order; junction bases with no gene match: 8. The CDR3 nucleotides read TGTGCCAGCAGTTACTCGTGGACAGGGGCAGCCCAGCAGTACTTC. Amino acids: CASSYSWTGAAQQYF.

The chain employs TRBV5-5 and TRBJ2-7, with D perhaps TRBD2 (5 bases). Germline V gene data show CDR1 as SGHKS and CDR2 as YYEKEE (reference sequence). V lost 2 bases to trimming and J lost 3 bases, with 15 bases between them. This CDR3 comprises 15 residues. CDR3 bases: TGTGCCAGCAGCTTTTGGAGCGGACCGGACTACGAGCAGTACTTC. Encoded protein: CASSFWSGPDYEQYF.

The DNA of the CDR3 is TGTGCCTGGAGCACCCGGCAGGGATTATACGAGCAGTACTTC. Encoded protein: CAWSTRQGLYEQYF. The chain couples TRBV30 to TRBJ2-7, with D perhaps matching TRBD1 (5 bases). CDR3 size: 14 residues. Trimming stripped 3 bases from V and 4 bases from J, with 16 bases between. Per the germline V gene, CDR1 is GTSNPN and CDR2 is SVGIG (reference sequence).

The V call is TRBV28, the J call TRBJ2-7, with D possibly matching TRBD1 (6 bases). Germline CDR1 reads MDHEN; CDR2 reads SYDVKM. Deletions cut 5 bases from V and 6 bases from J, with 8 bases between. The CDR3 extends over 11 amino acids. As DNA, the CDR3 is TGTGCCAGCAGTCACAGGGTCGAGCAGTACTTC. Amino acid sequence: CASSHRVEQYF.

This sequence joins TRBV4-1 and TRBJ1-2; no firm D call. The CDR3 extends over 16 amino acids. Trimming removed 1 base from V and 8 bases from J, with 20 bases in between. Germline V gene lookup returns CDR1 MGHRA and CDR2 YSYEKL. The CDR3: CASSQVTGSALRGYTF. CDR3 DNA: TGCGCCAGCAGCCAAGTAACGGGATCCGCCCTTCGGGGCTACACCTTC.

The CDR3, as DNA: TGTGCCAGCAGCCTTAGACAGGGCGGGAACACTGAAGCTTTCTTT. Protein product: CASSLRQGGNTEAFF. The chain uses TRBV7-6 and TRBJ1-1, with TRBD1 matching 7 bases. The CDR3 consists of 15 residues. Germline trimming cut 5 bases from V and 1 base from J; bases unmatched to any gene: 7. Per germline, CDR1 SGHVS and CDR2 FNYEAQ.

The rearrangement uses TRBV4-1 and TRBJ1-2; 8 nucleotides line up with TRBD1. The CDR3 contains 16 residues. Losses at the gene ends were 1 base for V and 5 bases for J; bases not matched to a gene: 9. The germline gives CDR1 MGHRA, CDR2 YSYEKL. The DNA for the CDR3 is TGCGCCAGCAGCCAAGCCCCAGGACAGGGTCTTTATGGCTACACCTTC. As protein: CASSQAPGQGLYGYTF.

The chain joins TRBV5-4 to TRBJ2-2; 8 bases map to TRBD2. This CDR3 is built from 15 residues. The junction had 8 bases not matched to a gene; V was cut back by 5 bases and J by 5 bases. In germline, CDR1 is SGHNT, CDR2 YYREEE (reference sequence). CDR3 loop: CASRIQREGTGELFF. Written as DNA, the CDR3 is TGTGCCAGCAGAATTCAACGGGAGGGGACCGGGGAGCTGTTTTTT.

The chain uses TRBV6-1 and TRBJ2-5, with 7 bases fitting TRBD2. Trimming took 1 base from V and 1 from J; bases not matched to a gene: 15. Germline CDR1 and CDR2: MNHNS and SASEGT. The CDR3 sequence is 19 residues long. The CDR3 sequence: CASSEDPPRLERGQETQYF. CDR3 sequence (DNA): TGTGCCAGCAGTGAAGACCCGCCCCGCCTCGAGCGGGGCCAAGAGACCCAGTACTTC.

A remark on this clone: At the DNA level, this CDR3 is encoded by other sequences in the same sample as well. The chain is built from TRBV9 and TRBJ2-2; weak D call: TRBD2 (5 bases). This CDR3 has 14 amino acids. Germline values: CDR1 SGDLS, CDR2 YYNGEE. Trimming cost V 0 bases and J 5 bases, with 8 bases left between them. In DNA, the CDR3 is TGTGCCAGCAGCGTAGGAGGAGGTACCGGGGAGCTGTTTTTT. Protein sequence: CASSVGGGTGELFF.

The rearrangement links TRBV6-1 to TRBJ1-4; 9 bases map to TRBD1. Trimming removed 5 bases from V and 7 bases from J; junction bases left unmatched: 5. This CDR3 has 14 amino acids. Germline V gives CDR1 MNHNS, CDR2 SASEGT. DNA of the CDR3: TGTGCCAGCAGTTCCCGGGACAGGGTTGAAAAACTGTTTTTT. It translates to CASSSRDRVEKLFF.

This clone was picked up a small number of times. This sequence joins TRBV5-1 and TRBJ1-1; perhaps TRBD1 as D (5 bases). V was cut by 3 bases and J by 4 bases, with 13 bases left in between. The CDR3 is 14 residues long. Per the germline V gene, CDR1 is SGHRS and CDR2 is YFSETQ. In DNA, the CDR3 is TGCGCCAGCAGCTCGCTCGGGACTGTCACTGAAGCTTTCTTT. Translation gives CASSSLGTVTEAFF.

The chain employs TRBV28 and TRBJ1-5; D perhaps matches TRBD1 (5 bases). The CDR3 runs 14 residues. Germline V CDR1 and CDR2: MDHEN, SYDVKM. V was trimmed by 6 bases and J by 6 bases, leaving 15 bases between them. The CDR3 DNA sequence: TGTGCCAGCAGCCCGGGGGGTTCGGGTCAGCCCCAGCATTTT. Protein sequence: CASSPGGSGQPQHF. Variable domain in full (rest from reference TRBV28 and TRBJ1-5): DVKVTQSSRYLVKRTGEKVFLECVQDMDHENMFWYRQDPGLGLRLIYFSYDVKMKEKGDIPEGYSVSREKKERFSLILESASTNQTSMYLCASSPGGSGQPQHFGDGTRLSIL.

V is TRBV28 and J is TRBJ1-5; TRBD1 is a possible D gene (5 bases). CDR3 length: 12 residues. CDR1 and CDR2 (germline): MDHEN, SYDVKM. Trimming took 4 bases from V and 5 from J, leaving 6 bases between them. The CDR3 nucleotides read TGTGCCAGCAGTTGGGGGGATCAGCCCCAGCATTTT. Encoded protein: CASSWGDQPQHF.

J is TRBJ2-7 and V is TRBV29-1, with TRBD2 identical over 14 bases. CDR3 length: 14 residues. The germline V gene encodes CDR1 SQVTM and CDR2 ANQGSEA. V shed 5 bases, J shed 5 bases, and the junction held 5 bases outside the gene matches. Here the CDR3 reads CSVRLAGGPDEQYF. In DNA, the CDR3 is TGCAGCGTTAGACTAGCGGGAGGGCCGGACGAGCAGTACTTC.

The chain recombines TRBV5-1 with TRBJ1-1, with D possibly TRBD1 on 6 matching bases. Germline V gene lookup returns CDR1 SGHRS and CDR2 YFSETQ. V was pared by 3 bases and J by 2 bases, with 20 bases between. CDR3 size: 17 residues. CDR3: CASSWRTGPPINTEAFF. As DNA, the CDR3 is TGCGCCAGCAGCTGGAGAACAGGGCCTCCAATAAACACTGAAGCTTTCTTT.

The V gene is TRBV7-9, the J gene TRBJ2-1; TRBD1 matches 9 bases. The ends lost 6 bases at V and 5 bases at J; junction bases unmatched: 5. The CDR3 has 14 amino acids. Germline CDR1 reads SEHNR; CDR2 reads FQNEAQ (reference sequence). In DNA, the CDR3 is TGTGCCAGCAGGGGACAGGGCCCAAACAATGAGCAGTTCTTC. Its translation is CASRGQGPNNEQFF.